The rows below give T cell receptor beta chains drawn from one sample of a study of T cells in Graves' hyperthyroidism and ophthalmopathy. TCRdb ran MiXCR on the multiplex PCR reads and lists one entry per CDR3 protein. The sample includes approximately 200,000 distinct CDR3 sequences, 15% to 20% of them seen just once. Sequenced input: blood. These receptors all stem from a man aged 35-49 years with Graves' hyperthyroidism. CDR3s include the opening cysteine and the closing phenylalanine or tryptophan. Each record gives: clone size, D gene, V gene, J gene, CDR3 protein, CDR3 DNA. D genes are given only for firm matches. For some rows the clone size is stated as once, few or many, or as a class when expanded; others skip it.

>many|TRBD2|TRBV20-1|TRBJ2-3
CSAEGISGGTAQDTQYF
TGCAGTGCTGAAGGGATTAGCGGGGGTACCGCCCAAGATACGCAGTATTTT
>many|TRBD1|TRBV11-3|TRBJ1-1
CASSEDRWTEAFF
TGTGCCAGCAGCGAGGACAGGTGGACTGAAGCTTTCTTT
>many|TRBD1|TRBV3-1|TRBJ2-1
CASSRDSINNEQFF
TGTGCCAGCAGCCGGGACAGCATCAACAATGAGCAGTTCTTC
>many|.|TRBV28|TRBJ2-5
CASKSDSKETQYF
TGTGCCAGCAAATCGGACAGTAAAGAGACCCAGTACTTC
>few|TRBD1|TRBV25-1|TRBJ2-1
CASSDETGQGYDNEQFF
TGTGCCAGCAGTGACGAAACGGGACAGGGGTACGACAATGAGCAGTTCTTC
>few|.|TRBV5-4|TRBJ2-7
CASSSIQVETYEQYF
TGTGCCAGCAGCTCAATACAGGTCGAAACCTACGAGCAGTACTTC
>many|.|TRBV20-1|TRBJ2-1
CSATTGQPNSYNEQFF
TGCAGTGCTACCACAGGCCAGCCCAACTCCTACAATGAGCAGTTCTTC
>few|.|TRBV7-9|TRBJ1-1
CASSLPGAEAFF
TGTGCCAGCAGCTTACCAGGGGCTGAAGCTTTCTTT
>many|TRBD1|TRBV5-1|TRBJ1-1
CASSLRDRGWTEAFF
TGCGCCAGCAGCTTGAGGGACAGGGGATGGACTGAAGCTTTCTTT
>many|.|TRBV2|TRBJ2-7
CAIPWGANYEQYF
TGTGCCATCCCCTGGGGGGCAAACTACGAGCAGTACTTC
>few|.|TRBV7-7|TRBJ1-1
CASNKAEDFRWATEAFF
TGTGCTAGCAACAAGGCCGAGGATTTTCGTTGGGCCACTGAAGCTTTCTTT
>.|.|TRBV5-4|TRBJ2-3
CASSLKQGGDTQYF
TGTGCCAGCAGCTTGAAACAGGGCGGAGATACGCAGTATTTT
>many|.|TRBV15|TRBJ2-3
CATSRGFGGPGTDTQYF
TGTGCCACCAGCAGAGGTTTCGGGGGGCCCGGCACAGATACGCAGTATTTT
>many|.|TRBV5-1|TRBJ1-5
CASSLGPHQSNQPQHF
TGCGCCAGCAGCTTGGGACCCCATCAGAGCAATCAGCCCCAGCATTTT
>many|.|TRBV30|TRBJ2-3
CAWTPRGLTDTQYF
TGTGCCTGGACCCCGCGGGGACTCACAGATACGCAGTATTTT
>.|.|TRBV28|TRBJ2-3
CASSLKTAADTQYF
TGTGCCAGCAGTTTAAAGACAGCAGCAGATACGCAGTATTTT